What follows are 9 T cell receptor beta chains derived from one specimen sequenced in a study of cytomegalovirus exposure and HLA in healthy donors. Vbeta (60) and Jbeta (13) primers were used in the PCR. Generated by immunoSEQ multiplex PCR, the TCRdb table keeps only in-frame clones and is missing some. The table lists some 150,000 clones, around four fifths of them singletons, with roughly 7.7% in the top ten. Sequenced sample: PBMCs. These receptors came from a woman between 45 and 60 years old in good health and CMV-seropositive.

The J gene is TRBJ1-2, the V gene TRBV2; D not certain. The CDR3 consists of 12 residues. V dropped 5 bases and J dropped 1 base, with 5 bases sitting between them. CDR1 SNHLY and CDR2 FYNNEI come from the germline V gene. The CDR3 DNA is TGTGCCAGCAGTACAGTTAACTATGGCTACACCTTC. Translating it yields CASSTVNYGYTF. Full variable domain (rest looked up from reference TRBV2 and TRBJ1-2): EPEVTQTPSHQVTQMGQEVILRCVPISNHLYFYWYRQILGQKVEFLVSFYNNEISEKSEIFDDQFSVERPDGSNFTLKIRSTKLEDSAMYFCASSTVNYGYTFGSGTRLTVV.

V is TRBV6-1 and J is TRBJ2-1; D is possibly TRBD1 (5 bases). Germline V gives CDR1 MNHNS, CDR2 SASEGT. The CDR3 runs to 14 residues. The germline V and J ends were trimmed by 3 bases and 4 bases, with 10 bases remaining between them. The CDR3 DNA reads TGTGCCAGCAGTGATAGGCAGGGTTACAATGAGCAGTTCTTC. This sequence encodes CASSDRQGYNEQFF.

V is TRBV15 and J is TRBJ2-3; TRBD1 agrees at 7 bases. Trimming cost V 0 bases and J 4 bases; bases outside gene matches: 10. The CDR3 is 17 amino acids. Looked up from germline, CDR1 is LNHNV and CDR2 is YYDKDF (reference sequence). In DNA form, the CDR3 reads TGTGCCACCAGCAGAGATCTGCACAGGGGCTTATCAGATACGCAGTATTTT. Translation: CATSRDLHRGLSDTQYF.

This chain connects TRBV7-9 to TRBJ1-6; a weak D match, TRBD1 (5 bases). V lost 2 bases and J 1 base, leaving 6 bases between the germline ends. This CDR3 region has 15 residues. Germline CDR1 is SEHNR and CDR2 is FQNEAQ (reference sequence). The CDR3: CASSLRGSYNSPLHF. CDR3 in DNA: TGTGCCAGCAGCTTACGGGGGTCCTATAATTCACCCCTCCACTTT.

This rearrangement joins TRBV6-1 to TRBJ1-5; no clear D gene. Trimming shortened V by 6 bases and J by 3 bases, and 15 bases separated the two germline ends. Germline-derived CDR1 and CDR2 are MNHNS and SASEGT. This CDR3 has 15 amino acids. CDR3 in DNA: TGTGCCAGCAGCCCTCTAGGAGGGCCCAATCAGCCCCAGCATTTT. It yields the protein CASSPLGGPNQPQHF.

The chain has TRBV13 and TRBJ2-7; 7 bases match TRBD2. Trimming cost V 2 bases and J 6 bases; bases outside gene matches: 10. This CDR3 is 15 amino acids long. From germline, CDR1 is PRHDT and CDR2 FYEKMQ (reference sequence). Here the CDR3 reads CASSLHPTSFGEQYF. In DNA, the CDR3 is TGTGCCAGCAGCTTACACCCGACTAGCTTTGGCGAGCAGTACTTC. Full variable domain (outside the CDR3, taken from reference TRBV13 and TRBJ2-7): AAGVIQSPRHLIKEKRETATLKCYPIPRHDTVYWYQQGPGQDPQFLISFYEKMQSDKGSIPDRFSAQQFSDYHSELNMSSLELGDSALYFCASSLHPTSFGEQYFGPGTRLTVT.

In its sample, this clone was seen a few times. The chain carries TRBV7-2 and TRBJ1-3, with a tentative D call TRBD1 (6 bases). Germline loops: CDR1 SGHTA, CDR2 FQGNSA. The CDR3 runs 15 residues. V lost 5 bases and J lost 2, with 13 bases in between. The CDR3 region is CASSLQGQPGNTIYF. Here the CDR3 DNA reads TGTGCCAGCAGCCTACAGGGCCAACCTGGAAACACCATATATTTT. The whole variable domain, filled in from reference TRBV7-2 and TRBJ1-3, reads GAGVSQSPSNKVTEKGKDVELRCDPISGHTALYWYRQSLGQGLEFLIYFQGNSAPDKSGLPSDRFSAERTGGSVSTLTIQRTQQEDSAVYLCASSLQGQPGNTIYFGEGSWLTVV.

The chain is built from TRBV13 and TRBJ2-1, with D unresolved. V lost 0 bases and J lost 10, with 4 bases in between. From germline, CDR1 is PRHDT and CDR2 FYEKMQ (reference sequence). This CDR3 has 11 residues. The CDR3 region is CASSLGGEQFF. The DNA of the CDR3 is TGTGCCAGCAGCTTAGGCGGGGAGCAGTTCTTC.

The V call is TRBV13, the J call TRBJ2-7; 7 nucleotides agree with TRBD2. Looked up from germline, CDR1 is PRHDT and CDR2 is FYEKMQ (reference sequence). With 2 bases clipped from V and 4 bases from J, the junction kept 5 bases outside the gene matches. The length of the CDR3 is 14 residues. The CDR3 nucleotides are TGTGCCAGCAGCTTACGCGGGAGAGGTTACGAGCAGTACTTC. It yields the protein CASSLRGRGYEQYF.